This is a list of T cell receptor beta chains from one sample in a study of T cell clusters in autoimmune cytopenias. TCRdb reprocessed the multiplex PCR reads, with one entry per CDR3 protein and no DNA. The specimen's table records roughly 16,000 distinct CDR3 sequences. This same sample was also taken into another study, of T cell repertoires in aging, cancer and after chemotherapy.

The sequenced sample was peripheral blood. These receptors all come from a human donor in good health. Both conserved end residues are part of each CDR3. Fields, in order: clone size, V gene, J gene, CDR3 protein. Rows may omit the clone size; those that give it use once, few, many or a size class.

NA	TRBV4-2	TRBJ2-1	CASSQVASEDEQFF
medium-sized	TRBV19	TRBJ2-5	CASSMGGNQETQYF
NA	TRBV6-5	TRBJ2-7	CASSYASSYEQYF
NA	TRBV12-3/TRBV12-4	TRBJ1-2	CASRSNYGYTF
NA	TRBV13	TRBJ2-1	CASSPTSGSVYNEQFF
NA	TRBV19	TRBJ2-7	CASSPYGPPGLESYEQYF
NA	TRBV18	TRBJ1-1	CASSRTDNTEAFF
NA	TRBV27	TRBJ2-3	CASSLILGVPDTQYF
NA	TRBV27	TRBJ1-6	CASSRPGNSPLHF
NA	TRBV18	TRBJ2-5	CASSSTEPETQYF
NA	TRBV19	TRBJ2-1	CASSIGAVNLVSRWEQFF
NA	TRBV30	TRBJ2-1	CAWSAGTRGYEQFF
NA	TRBV6-2/TRBV6-3	TRBJ2-7	CASKGAGVGGQYF
medium-sized	TRBV19	TRBJ2-1	CASSDGLAGGSTNEQFF
NA	TRBV5-6	TRBJ2-7	CASSLAPDRGREQYF
NA	TRBV6-6	TRBJ2-1	CASSRGLAGVNEQFF
medium-sized	TRBV5-6	TRBJ2-6	CASSLGTGAYISGANVLTF
NA	TRBV5-4	TRBJ2-3	CASSKGASGDTQYF
NA	TRBV18	TRBJ1-5	CASSSLTGDNQPQHF
NA	TRBV5-6	TRBJ2-7	CASSIGAVHEQYF
NA	TRBV5-6	TRBJ1-4	CASRRGLTEEKLFF
NA	TRBV19	TRBJ1-5	CASRQGRRDNQPQHF
NA	TRBV6-5	TRBJ1-2	CASSYGTGGGYGYTF
NA	TRBV6-5	TRBJ1-6	CASSYSRGSSPLHF
NA	TRBV4-3	TRBJ2-3	CASSQEFYSGRGVTQYF
NA	TRBV19	TRBJ2-1	CAWSESGSHGSLYNEQFF
NA	TRBV19	TRBJ1-1	CASTQSSGREAFF
NA	TRBV6-2/TRBV6-3	TRBJ2-1	CASSYSIRTSGRWEQFF
NA	TRBV7-4	TRBJ2-1	CASSFSINEQFF
NA	TRBV12-3/TRBV12-4	TRBJ2-7	CASSPRTGGGEQYF
NA	TRBV27	TRBJ2-1	CASTHGTGGEQFF
medium-sized	TRBV29-1	TRBJ2-5	CSIAGTSGSKETQYF
NA	TRBV6-5	TRBJ2-1	CASGQGLYNEQFF
NA	TRBV11-3	TRBJ2-1	CASSLVSREGEQFF
NA	TRBV19	TRBJ1-5	CASQERHYSNQPQHF
medium-sized	TRBV19	TRBJ2-6	CASTRGPTGGANVLTF
medium-sized	TRBV6-5	TRBJ2-5	CASSHRTSGSGETQYF
NA	TRBV6-1	TRBJ2-4	CASSGTAPKNIQYF
medium-sized	TRBV15	TRBJ2-1	CATSRDGGRAYNEQFF
NA	TRBV7-3	TRBJ2-5	CASSLSPQGTQYF